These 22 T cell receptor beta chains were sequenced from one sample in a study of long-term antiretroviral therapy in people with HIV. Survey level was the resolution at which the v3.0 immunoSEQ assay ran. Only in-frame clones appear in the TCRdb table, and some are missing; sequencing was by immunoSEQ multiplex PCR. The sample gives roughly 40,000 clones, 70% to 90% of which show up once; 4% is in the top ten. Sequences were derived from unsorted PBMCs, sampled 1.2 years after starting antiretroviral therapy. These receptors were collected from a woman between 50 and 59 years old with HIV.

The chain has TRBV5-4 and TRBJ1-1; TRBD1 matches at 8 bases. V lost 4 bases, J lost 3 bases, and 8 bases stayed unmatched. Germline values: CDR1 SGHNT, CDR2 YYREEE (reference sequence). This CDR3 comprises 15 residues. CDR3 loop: CASSEKKQGDTEAFF. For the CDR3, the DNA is TGTGCCAGCAGCGAAAAGAAACAGGGGGACACTGAAGCTTTCTTT.

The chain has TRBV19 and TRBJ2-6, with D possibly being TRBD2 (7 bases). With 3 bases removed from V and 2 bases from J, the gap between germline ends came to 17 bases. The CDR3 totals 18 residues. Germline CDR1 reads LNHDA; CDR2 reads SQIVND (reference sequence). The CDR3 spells CASSIRGALLPGANVLTF. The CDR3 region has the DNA TGTGCCAGTAGTATTCGGGGGGCGCTTCTTCCTGGGGCCAACGTCCTGACTTTC. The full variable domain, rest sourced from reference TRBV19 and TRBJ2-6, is DGGITQSPKYLFRKEGQNVTLSCEQNLNHDAMYWYRQDPGQGLRLIYYSQIVNDFQKGDIAEGYSVSREKKESFPLTVTSAQKNPTAFYLCASSIRGALLPGANVLTFGAGSRLTVL.

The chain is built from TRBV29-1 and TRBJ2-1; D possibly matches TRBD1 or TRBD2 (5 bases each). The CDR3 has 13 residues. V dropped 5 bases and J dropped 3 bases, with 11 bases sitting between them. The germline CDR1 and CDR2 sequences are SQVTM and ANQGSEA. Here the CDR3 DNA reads TGCAGCGTTTCTGCAGGGAGCTACAATGAGCAGTTCTTC. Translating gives CSVSAGSYNEQFF.

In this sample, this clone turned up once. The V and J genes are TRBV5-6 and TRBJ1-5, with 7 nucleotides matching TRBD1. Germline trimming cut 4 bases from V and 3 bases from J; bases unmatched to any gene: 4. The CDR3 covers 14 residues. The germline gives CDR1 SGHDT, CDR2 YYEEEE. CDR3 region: CASSATGINQPQHF. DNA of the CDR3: TGTGCCAGCAGCGCGACAGGGATCAATCAGCCCCAGCATTTT.

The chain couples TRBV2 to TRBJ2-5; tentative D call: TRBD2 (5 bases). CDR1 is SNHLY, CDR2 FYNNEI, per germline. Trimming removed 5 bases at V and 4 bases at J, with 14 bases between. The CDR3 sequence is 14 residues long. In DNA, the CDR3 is TGTGCCAGCAGTATAGCGTTACTAGGAGAGACCCAGTACTTC. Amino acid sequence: CASSIALLGETQYF.

In DNA form, the CDR3 reads TGTGCCAGCAGTGGAACCTCCCACCCCCTATGGTATGGCTACACCTTC. It codes for CASSGTSHPLWYGYTF. The chain employs TRBV27 and TRBJ1-2, with D uncertain. CDR1 is MNHEY, CDR2 SMNVEV, per germline (reference sequence). This CDR3 comprises 16 residues. Trimming removed 5 bases at V and 5 bases at J, with 21 bases between.

CDR3 sequence (DNA): TGCAGTGCTACGGAGCAAGAGACCCAGTACTTC. As protein: CSATEQETQYF. The chain links TRBV20-1 to TRBJ2-5; D uncertain. V dropped 4 bases and J dropped 2 bases, with 5 bases sitting between them. Germline values: CDR1 DFQATT, CDR2 SNEGSKA (reference sequence). The CDR3 has 11 residues.

The DNA of the CDR3 is TGTGCCAGCAGCGTAGGGGGTATAGCGGGGGGGCCCGCGAACACCGGGGAGCTGTTTTTT. Protein product: CASSVGGIAGGPANTGELFF. The rearrangement joins TRBV9 to TRBJ2-2, with 11 bases aligning to TRBD2. The CDR3 consists of 20 residues. The V gene's germline CDR1 is SGDLS and CDR2 YYNGEE. Trimming cost V 0 bases and J 0 bases; bases outside gene matches: 10.

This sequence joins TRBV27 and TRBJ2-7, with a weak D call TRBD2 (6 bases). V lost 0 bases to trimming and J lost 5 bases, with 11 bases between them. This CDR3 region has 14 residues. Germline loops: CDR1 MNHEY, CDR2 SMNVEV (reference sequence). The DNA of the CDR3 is TGTGCCAGCAGTTTATCGGCGGGGACCCACGAGCAGTACTTC. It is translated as CASSLSAGTHEQYF.

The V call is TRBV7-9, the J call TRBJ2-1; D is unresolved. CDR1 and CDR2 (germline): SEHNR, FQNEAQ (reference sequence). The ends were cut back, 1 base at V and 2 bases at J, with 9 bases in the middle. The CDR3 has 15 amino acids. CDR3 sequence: CASSLGGYPYNEQFF. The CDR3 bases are TGTGCCAGCAGCTTAGGGGGATACCCCTACAATGAGCAGTTCTTC.

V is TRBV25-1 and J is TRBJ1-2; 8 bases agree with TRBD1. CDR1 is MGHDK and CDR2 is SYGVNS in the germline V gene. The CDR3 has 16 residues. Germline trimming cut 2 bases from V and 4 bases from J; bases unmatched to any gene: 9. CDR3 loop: CASSERGTGDLYGYTF. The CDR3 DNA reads TGTGCCAGCAGTGAAAGGGGGACAGGCGACCTCTATGGCTACACCTTC.

As DNA, the CDR3 is TGTGCCAGCAGCACGGACGTGGGATGGTATGGCTACACCTTC. It translates to CASSTDVGWYGYTF. The chain carries TRBV9 and TRBJ1-2; D remains unclear. The CDR3 length is 14 residues. CDR1 is SGDLS, CDR2 YYNGEE, per germline. Trimming took off 4 bases at V and 5 bases at J, with 15 bases between the two ends.

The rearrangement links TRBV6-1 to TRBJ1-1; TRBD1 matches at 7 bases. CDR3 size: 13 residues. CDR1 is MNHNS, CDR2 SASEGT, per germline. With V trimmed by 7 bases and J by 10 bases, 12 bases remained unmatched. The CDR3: CASTPKGDRAAFF. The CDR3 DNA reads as TGTGCCAGCACCCCTAAGGGAGACAGGGCAGCTTTCTTT.

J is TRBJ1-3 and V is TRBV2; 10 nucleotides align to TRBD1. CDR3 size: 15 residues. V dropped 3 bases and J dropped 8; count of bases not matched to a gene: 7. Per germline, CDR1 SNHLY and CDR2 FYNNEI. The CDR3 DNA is TGTGCCAGCAGTGATATATGGGACAGGGGATACACCATATATTTT. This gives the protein CASSDIWDRGYTIYF.

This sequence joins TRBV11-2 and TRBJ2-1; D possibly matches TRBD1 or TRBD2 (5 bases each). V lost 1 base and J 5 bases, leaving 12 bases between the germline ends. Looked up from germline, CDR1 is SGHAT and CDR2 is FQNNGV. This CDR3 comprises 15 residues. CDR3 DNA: TGTGCCAGCAGCTTAGGGGGCCTCGGGAACAATGAGCAGTTCTTC. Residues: CASSLGGLGNNEQFF.

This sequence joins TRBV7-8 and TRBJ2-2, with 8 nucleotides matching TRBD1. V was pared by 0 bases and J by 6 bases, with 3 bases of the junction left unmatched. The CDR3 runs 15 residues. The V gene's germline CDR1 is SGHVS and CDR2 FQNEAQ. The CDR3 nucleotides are TGTGCCAGCAGCTTAGCGACAGGGGAGGCCGGGGAGCTGTTTTTT. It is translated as CASSLATGEAGELFF.

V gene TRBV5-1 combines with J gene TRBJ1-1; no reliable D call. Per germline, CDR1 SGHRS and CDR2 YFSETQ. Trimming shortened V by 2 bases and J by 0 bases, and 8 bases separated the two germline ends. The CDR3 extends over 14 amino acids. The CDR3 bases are TGCGCCAGCAGCTTTAAAGATATGAACACTGAAGCTTTCTTT. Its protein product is CASSFKDMNTEAFF. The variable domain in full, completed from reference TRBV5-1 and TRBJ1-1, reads KAGVTQTPRYLIKTRGQQVTLSCSPISGHRSVSWYQQTPGQGLQFLFEYFSETQRNKGNFPGRFSGRQFSNSRSEMNVSTLELGDSALYLCASSFKDMNTEAFFGQGTRLTVV.

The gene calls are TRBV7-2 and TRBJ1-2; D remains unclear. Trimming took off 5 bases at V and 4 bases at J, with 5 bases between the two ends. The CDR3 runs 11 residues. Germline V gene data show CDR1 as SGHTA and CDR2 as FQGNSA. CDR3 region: CASSQRYGYTF. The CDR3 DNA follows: TGTGCCAGCAGCCAGCGCTATGGCTACACCTTC.

For the CDR3, the DNA is TGTGCCAGTAGTATAGTAGGGGGGACGACCTACAATGAGCAGTTCTTC. It yields the protein CASSIVGGTTYNEQFF. The rearrangement uses TRBV19 and TRBJ2-1; either TRBD1 or TRBD2 may supply D (6 bases each). Germline-derived CDR1 and CDR2 are LNHDA and SQIVND (reference sequence). The CDR3 has 16 residues. V shed 1 base and J shed 2 bases, with 12 bases lying between them.

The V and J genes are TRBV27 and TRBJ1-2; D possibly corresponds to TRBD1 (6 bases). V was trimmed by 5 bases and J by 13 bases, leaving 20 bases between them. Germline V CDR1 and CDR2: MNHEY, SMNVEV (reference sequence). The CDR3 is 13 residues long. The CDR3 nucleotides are TGTGCCAGCAGTACTACAGGGAGACGAGGGGCCACCTTC. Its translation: CASSTTGRRGATF.

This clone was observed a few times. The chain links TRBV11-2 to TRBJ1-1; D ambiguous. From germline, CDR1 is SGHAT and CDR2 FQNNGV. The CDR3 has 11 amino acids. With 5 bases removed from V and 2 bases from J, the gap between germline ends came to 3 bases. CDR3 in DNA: TGTGCCAGCAGCGTTAACACTGAAGCTTTCTTT. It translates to CASSVNTEAFF.

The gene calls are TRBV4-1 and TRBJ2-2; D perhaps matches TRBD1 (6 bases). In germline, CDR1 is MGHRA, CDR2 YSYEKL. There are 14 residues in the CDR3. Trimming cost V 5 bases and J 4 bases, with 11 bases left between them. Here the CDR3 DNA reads TGCGCCAGCAGCTGGGACACTCGCACCGGGGAGCTGTTTTTT. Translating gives CASSWDTRTGELFF.